These T cell receptor beta chains were read from a single sample in a study of blood T cell repertoires in COVID-19. The table came from immunoSEQ multiplex PCR; TCRdb's copy has only in-frame clones and leaves some out. The sample has about 160,000 clones, 75% to 85% seen once. Sequenced: PBMCs or T cells enriched from blood (not recorded which). These receptors all stem from an older woman who had recovered from COVID-19. CDR3s include the opening cysteine and the closing phenylalanine or tryptophan. The D gene is left open where the match is weak. Part of the rows lack a size; the others show once, few, many or a class for expanded clones.

TRBJ1-2	TRBV12-3/TRBV12-4	.	once	CASSPDSYGYTF	TGTGCCAGCAGTCCGGACAGCTATGGCTACACCTTC
TRBJ2-7	TRBV7-2	.	.	CASSPWGGVSYEQYF	TGTGCCAGCAGCCCCTGGGGCGGGGTCTCCTACGAGCAGTACTTC
TRBJ2-7	TRBV6-6	.	.	CASSYSGQEGEQYF	TGTGCCAGCAGTTACTCCGGACAGGAGGGCGAGCAGTACTTC
TRBJ2-5	TRBV5-1	TRBD2	.	CASRPGTTEETQYF	TGCGCCAGCAGGCCCGGGACTACGGAAGAGACCCAGTACTTC
TRBJ2-1	TRBV12-5	TRBD2	.	CASGSRTGLAYNEQFF	TGTGCTAGTGGTTCCCGCACGGGACTAGCTTACAATGAGCAGTTCTTC
TRBJ2-3	TRBV27	.	.	CASSPLNGVTDTQYF	TGTGCCAGCAGTCCACTGAACGGGGTCACAGATACGCAGTATTTT
TRBJ1-3	TRBV5-4	TRBD1	.	CASSFRTGGSSGNTIYF	TGTGCCAGCAGCTTCCGGACAGGGGGCAGCTCTGGAAACACCATATATTTT
TRBJ2-1	TRBV5-4	TRBD2	.	CASSLAGGTYNEQFF	TGTGCCAGCAGCTTGGCGGGGGGTACCTACAATGAGCAGTTCTTC
TRBJ2-5	TRBV4-2	.	.	CASSHGGDQKTQYF	TGTGCCAGCAGCCACGGAGGGGATCAAAAGACCCAGTACTTC
TRBJ2-3	TRBV15	.	.	CATSRKRGGTSTDTQYF	TGTGCCACCAGCAGAAAGAGGGGTGGGACTAGCACAGATACGCAGTATTTT
TRBJ2-3	TRBV6-1	TRBD1	.	CASSERRQGAPGSTDTQYF	TGTGCCAGCAGTGAACGTAGGCAGGGGGCCCCAGGGAGCACAGATACGCAGTATTTT
TRBJ2-3	TRBV29-1	.	.	CSVDAYGRIRTDTQYF	TGCAGCGTTGACGCCTACGGGAGAATCCGCACAGATACGCAGTATTTT
TRBJ1-5	TRBV19	TRBD1	many	CASSLRTGDQPQHF	TGTGCCAGTAGTCTAAGGACAGGGGATCAGCCCCAGCATTTT
TRBJ1-1	TRBV29-1	.	.	CSAQGSTEAFF	TGCAGTGCCCAGGGAAGCACTGAAGCTTTCTTT
TRBJ2-2	TRBV11-2	TRBD2	.	CASRPTSGVSGELFF	TGTGCCAGCAGGCCGACTAGCGGGGTATCAGGGGAGCTGTTTTTT
TRBJ1-6	TRBV7-9	.	.	CASSRWVAVNSPLHF	TGTGCCAGCAGCCGTTGGGTGGCGGTTAATTCACCCCTCCACTTT
TRBJ2-7	TRBV5-1	TRBD2	.	CASSFGGTSMYEQYF	TGCGCCAGCAGCTTCGGTGGGACTAGCATGTACGAGCAGTACTTC
TRBJ1-2	TRBV9	TRBD1	.	CASSGGDRYGYTF	TGTGCCAGCAGCGGGGGGGACAGATATGGCTACACCTTC
TRBJ2-1	TRBV27	TRBD2	.	CASTRRGGGDEQFF	TGTGCCAGCACTCGGCGGGGGGGAGGGGATGAGCAGTTCTTC
TRBJ1-2	TRBV14	TRBD1	.	CASSQTDRGKFYGYTF	TGTGCCAGCAGCCAAACGGACAGGGGGAAGTTCTATGGCTACACCTTC
TRBJ1-5	TRBV6-1	TRBD1	once	CASSELPLGTGLEQPQHF	TGTGCCAGCAGTGAATTGCCTCTAGGGACAGGGCTGGAGCAGCCCCAGCATTTT
TRBJ2-1	TRBV11-2	TRBD2	.	CASSSRSLAVSSYNEQFF	TGTGCCAGCAGCTCCCGTAGCCTAGCGGTGAGCTCCTACAATGAGCAGTTCTTC
TRBJ2-1	TRBV2	TRBD2	once	CASSDASGGNNEQFF	TGTGCCAGCAGTGATGCGAGCGGGGGGAACAATGAGCAGTTCTTC
TRBJ1-4	TRBV19	TRBD1	.	CASSITGTAIEKLFF	TGTGCCAGTAGCATAACCGGGACAGCCATAGAAAAACTGTTTTTT
TRBJ2-1	TRBV3-1/TRBV3-2	.	.	CASSQEGGYNEQFF	TGTGCCAGCAGCCAAGAGGGAGGCTACAATGAGCAGTTCTTC